This record concerns one T cell receptor (beta chain) sequence. The antigen is undetermined. The data belong to a study of human thymus T cells. Resections were taken during corrective heart surgery, and the thymus tissue came from these. Corrective surgery for congenital heart defects was being performed on the healthy Finnish infants who served as donors. TCRdb's copy holds only in-frame clones and misses some; the assay was immunoSEQ multiplex PCR. Here the sample spans about 78,000 clones, around 96% being singletons. CDR3 length: 16 residues. V lost 1 base and J lost 6; bases outside the gene matches: 7. Germline lookup yields CDR1 LNHNV and CDR2 YYDKDF (reference sequence). General study results and limits: Related research examined unrelated individuals and reported that their thymic repertoires overlapped highly.

The genes are TRBV15 and TRBJ1-5, with 9 nucleotides matching TRBD1. This sequence was found in a boy younger than two with a congenital heart defect but otherwise immunologically healthy. The sequenced sample consisted of thymus tissue. The CDR3: CATSRGTGGKSQPQHF. CDR3 DNA sequence: TGTGCCACCAGCAGAGGCACAGGGGGCAAGAGTCAGCCCCAGCATTTT.